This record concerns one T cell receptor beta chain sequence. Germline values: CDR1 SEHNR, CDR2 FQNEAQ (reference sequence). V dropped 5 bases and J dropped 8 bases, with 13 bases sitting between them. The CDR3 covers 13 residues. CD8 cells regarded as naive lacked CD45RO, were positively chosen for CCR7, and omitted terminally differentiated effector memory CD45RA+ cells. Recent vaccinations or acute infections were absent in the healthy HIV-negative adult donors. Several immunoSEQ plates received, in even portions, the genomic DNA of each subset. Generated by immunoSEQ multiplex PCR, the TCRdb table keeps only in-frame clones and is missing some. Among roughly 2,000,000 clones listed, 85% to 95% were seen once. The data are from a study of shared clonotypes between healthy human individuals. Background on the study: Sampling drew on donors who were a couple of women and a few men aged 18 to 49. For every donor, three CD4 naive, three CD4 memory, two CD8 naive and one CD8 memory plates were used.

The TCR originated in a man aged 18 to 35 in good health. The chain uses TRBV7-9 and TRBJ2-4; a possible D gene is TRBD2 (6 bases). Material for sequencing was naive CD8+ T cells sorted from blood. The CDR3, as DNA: TGTGCCAGCAGCGGTCCCTGGGGGGACATTCAGTACTTC. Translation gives CASSGPWGDIQYF.